These T cell receptor beta chains were read from a single sample in a study of blood T cell repertoires in COVID-19. This table comes from immunoSEQ multiplex PCR, and its TCRdb copy is limited to in-frame clones, with some not included. The table includes hundreds of thousands of clones, 85% to 90% detected once. Input material: PBMCs or T cells enriched from blood (not recorded which). The receptor source for this set is a man aged 25 to 40 who had recovered from COVID-19. The CDR3 runs from the conserved cysteine through the conserved F or W.

TRBV11-2 CASSFITGGPNEQFF
TRBV7-9 CASSLGLAGYNEQFF
TRBV3-1/TRBV3-2 CASSQEDFFGELRGYTF
TRBV5-1 CASSPTTGSGYGYTF
TRBV12-3/TRBV12-4 CASSSRGNTEAFF
TRBV2 CASSAATGGIYGYTF
TRBV4-1 CASSQVLAGGETQYF
TRBV28 CASSLRGQTPEKLFF
TRBV5-1 CASSKTAGGSMGNEQFF
TRBV4-3 CASSQDRTPHNEQFF
TRBV5-5 CASSLGLESGYGYTF
TRBV3-1/TRBV3-2 CASSRLDTGELFF
TRBV7-2 CASSLEWVLGAPNTGELFF
TRBV2 CASRKRISYNEQFF
TRBV6-2/TRBV6-3 CASSRLGNTEAFF
TRBV28 CATEEVLGEQYF
TRBV7-2 CASSLSRTIYEQYF
TRBV30 CAWSVGVNYGYTF
TRBV7-9 CANSPDRAGNQPQHF
TRBV24-1 CATSKIIQGAPNYGYTF
TRBV2 CASSSSGIRGYEQYF
TRBV28 CASRSGGNTEAFF
TRBV2 CASIGTGRWDYEQYF
TRBV5-8 CASSSGGTSYNNEQFF
TRBV7-9 CASTKVADPRTGELFF
TRBV6-6 CASSPVDRTDTQYF
TRBV7-2 CASSLFREETQYF
TRBV28 CASSFFLGRWEFDYGYTF
TRBV2 CASSDKDRDVAETQYF
TRBV24-1 CATSDPRTGGAGGYTF
TRBV6-2/TRBV6-3 CASSPLTWAGNTGELFF
TRBV11-3 CASSSPSGREVGEQFF
TRBV7-8 CASSMDRDIGYEQYF
TRBV9 CASSSSDRGANQPQHF
TRBV7-2 CASRTGGTYEQYF
TRBV21-1 CASSKARDRGDNQPQHF
TRBV19 CASSRGQGSSYEQYF
TRBV6-1 CASSLQGDQPQHF
TRBV5-1 CASSLASGSSSYEQYF
TRBV6-5 CASSYSDRFAPYGYTF
TRBV13 CASSPPGSSSSGTGELFF
TRBV29-1 CSTRGAVGTDTQYF